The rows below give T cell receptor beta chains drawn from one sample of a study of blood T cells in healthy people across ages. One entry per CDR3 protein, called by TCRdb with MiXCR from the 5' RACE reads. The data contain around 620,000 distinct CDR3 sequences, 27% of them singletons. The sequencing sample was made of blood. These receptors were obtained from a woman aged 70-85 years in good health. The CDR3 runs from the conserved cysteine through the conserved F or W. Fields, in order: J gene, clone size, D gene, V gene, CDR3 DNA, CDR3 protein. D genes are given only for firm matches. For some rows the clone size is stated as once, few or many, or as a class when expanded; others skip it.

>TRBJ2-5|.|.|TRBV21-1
TGTGCCAGCAGCAAGGGACTAGTCGGAGAGACCCAGTACTTC
CASSKGLVGETQYF
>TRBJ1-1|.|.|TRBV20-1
TGCAGTGCTAGAGAAGGGAACGTGAACACTGAAGCTTTCTTT
CSAREGNVNTEAFF
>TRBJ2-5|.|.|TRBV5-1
TGCGCCAGCAGCACCGGGAAACCCTTAGAGACCCAGTACTTC
CASSTGKPLETQYF
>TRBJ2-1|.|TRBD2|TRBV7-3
TGTGCCAGCAGCTTAGCGAGCGGGAGTACGTACAATGAGCAGTTCTTC
CASSLASGSTYNEQFF
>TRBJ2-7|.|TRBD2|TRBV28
TGTGCCAGCAGTTTCGACTTAGCGGGAGTTAACGAGCAGTACTTC
CASSFDLAGVNEQYF
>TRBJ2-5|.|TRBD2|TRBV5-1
TGCGCCAGCTCGGCGACTAGCGGGAGTGGAGAGACCCAGTACTTC
CASSATSGSGETQYF
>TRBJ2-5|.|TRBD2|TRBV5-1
TGCGCCAGCAGCGTGGGGACTACTCCCCAAGAGACCCAGTACTTC
CASSVGTTPQETQYF
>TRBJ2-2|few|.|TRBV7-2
TGTGCCAGCAGCCTACGGGCCGGGGAGCTGTTTTTT
CASSLRAGELFF
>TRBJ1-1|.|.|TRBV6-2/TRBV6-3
TGTGCCAGCAGTTCCCCGACAGCTAGGGAGGCTTTCTTT
CASSSPTAREAFF
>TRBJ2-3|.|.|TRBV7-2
TGTGCCAGCAGCTTAGAAGGCAGGGGCTCAGATACGCAGTATTTT
CASSLEGRGSDTQYF
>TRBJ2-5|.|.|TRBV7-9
TGTGCCAGCAGCTCGCCCAAGCAAGAGACCCAGTACTTC
CASSSPKQETQYF
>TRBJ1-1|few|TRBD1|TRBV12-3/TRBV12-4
TGTGCCAGCAGTTGGGGACAGGGGGGACTGAACACTGAAGCTTTCTTT
CASSWGQGGLNTEAFF
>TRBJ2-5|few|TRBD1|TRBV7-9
TGTGCCAGCAGCCCATCGATCGGACAGGAACCGCTTGTGGAAGAGACCCAGTACTTC
CASSPSIGQEPLVEETQYF
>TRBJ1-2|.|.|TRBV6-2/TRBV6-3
TGTGCCAGCAGTTACTCGGGGACAAACGGGAACTATGGCTACACCTTC
CASSYSGTNGNYGYTF
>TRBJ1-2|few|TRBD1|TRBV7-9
TGTGCCAGCAGATTGAAGTCCGGGACAGTAGACGGCTACACCTTC
CASRLKSGTVDGYTF
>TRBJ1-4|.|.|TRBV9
TGTGCCAGCACCCTAGGTGGGGGTTTTAATGAAAAACTGTTTTTT
CASTLGGGFNEKLFF
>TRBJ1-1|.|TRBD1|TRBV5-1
TGCGCCAGCAGCTTAGATGACAGGGCGAACACTGAAGCTTTCTTT
CASSLDDRANTEAFF
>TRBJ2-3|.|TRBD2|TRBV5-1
TGCGCCAGCAGCCCCGGACTAGCGGGGGGCGCAGGTGATACGCAGTATTTT
CASSPGLAGGAGDTQYF
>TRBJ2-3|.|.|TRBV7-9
TGTGCCAGCAGCCCGTGGACTAGCACAGATACGCAGTATTTT
CASSPWTSTDTQYF
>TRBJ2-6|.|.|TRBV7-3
TGTGCCAGCAGCTTATCTAGTACCCGGACTGGGGCCAACGTCCTGACTTTC
CASSLSSTRTGANVLTF
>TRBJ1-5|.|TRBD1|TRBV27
TGTGCCAGCAGTTTACGTACAGGGGTCAATCAGCCCCAGCATTTT
CASSLRTGVNQPQHF
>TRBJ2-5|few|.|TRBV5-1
TGCGCCAGCAGCTTGCCCGGGGGCGGAGAGACCCAGTACTTC
CASSLPGGGETQYF
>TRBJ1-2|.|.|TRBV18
TGTGCCAGCTCACCAGACCGGTCAGGGGCTGGCTACACCTTC
CASSPDRSGAGYTF
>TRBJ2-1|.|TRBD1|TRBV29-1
TGCAGCACGGGTGGGACAGGATGGAATGAGCAGTTCTTC
CSTGGTGWNEQFF
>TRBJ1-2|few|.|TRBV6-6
TGTGCCAGCAGTAGCCAAGGGGCTCCCTCTGGCTACACCTTC
CASSSQGAPSGYTF
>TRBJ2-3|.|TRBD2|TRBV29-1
TGCAGCGTTCAAGGACTAGCGGGACTCAGCACAGATACGCAGTATTTT
CSVQGLAGLSTDTQYF
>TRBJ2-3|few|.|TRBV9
TGTGCCAGCAGCGTAGACAGGCTGGGCGATACGCAGTATTTT
CASSVDRLGDTQYF
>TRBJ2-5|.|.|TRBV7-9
TGTGCCAGCAGCCCATCCCAGACCCAGTACTTC
CASSPSQTQYF
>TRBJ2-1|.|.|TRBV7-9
TGTGCCAGCAGCTTAGATCCCGGGACACTTCAGTTCTTC
CASSLDPGTLQFF
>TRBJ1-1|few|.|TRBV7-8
TGTGCCAGCAGCGGTAACAGAGGAAGGTACACTGAAGCTTTCTTT
CASSGNRGRYTEAFF
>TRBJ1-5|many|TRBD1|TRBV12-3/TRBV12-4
TGTGCCAGCAGTTGGACAGGGAATCAGCCCCAGCATTTT
CASSWTGNQPQHF
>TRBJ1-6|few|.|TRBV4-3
TGCGCCAGCAGCCAAGTCGTCGGCCTCGCCCTCCACTTT
CASSQVVGLALHF